This T cell receptor beta chain derives from a study of control samples from healthy donors and cancer patients. The method was immunoSEQ multiplex PCR; TCRdb's version includes in-frame clones alone and lacks a portion of them. Altogether about 61,000 clones are present, about 90% being singletons, with the ten largest covering 6%. V was cut by 1 base and J by 3 bases, with 13 bases left in between. The V gene's germline CDR1 is SNHLY and CDR2 FYNNEI. The CDR3 covers 15 residues. This chain links TRBV2 with TRBJ2-7; D might be TRBD2 (5 bases). The source of this sequence is a man between 60 and 75 years old with colorectal cancer. The sample comprised PBMCs. This chain's CDR3 is CASSEDGGRVYEQYF. Here the CDR3 DNA reads TGTGCCAGCAGTGAAGACGGAGGCAGAGTCTACGAGCAGTACTTC.